Listed here are 12 T cell receptor beta chains from one sample, sequenced in a study of shared clonotypes between healthy human individuals. Clones were read by immunoSEQ multiplex PCR, and TCRdb kept only the in-frame ones, dropping some. The sample comprises around 750,000 clones, over 65% of which are singletons, and approximately 1.6% rests with the top ten. The source material was memory CD4+ T cells sorted from blood. Subset in this sample: CD45RA-negative fraction. All receptors derive from a woman aged 25 to 39 in good health.

This chain links TRBV9 with TRBJ2-1; D assignment may be TRBD1 or TRBD2 (5 bases each). The CDR3 sequence is 12 residues long. Germline CDR1 SGDLS, CDR2 YYNGEE. The V and J ends lost 2 bases and 6 bases respectively, with 6 bases between them. This CDR3 reads CASSVGVNEQFF. CDR3 sequence (DNA): TGTGCCAGCAGCGTGGGGGTCAATGAGCAGTTCTTC.

The chain joins TRBV27 to TRBJ2-5; tentative D call: TRBD2 (6 bases). Germline loops: CDR1 MNHEY, CDR2 SMNVEV (reference sequence). The CDR3 length is 16 residues. Trimming pared 5 bases from V and 4 bases from J, leaving 20 bases between. The CDR3 sequence is CASSPARGWGRETQYF. CDR3 DNA: TGTGCCAGCAGTCCGGCTCGGGGGTGGGGACGAGAGACCCAGTACTTC.

The J gene is TRBJ2-1, the V gene TRBV29-1; D possibly uses TRBD1 or TRBD2 (5 bases each). The germline CDR1 and CDR2 sequences are SQVTM and ANQGSEA. CDR3 length equals 14 residues. V was trimmed by 2 bases and J by 3 bases, leaving 11 bases between them. The CDR3, as DNA: TGCAGCGTTGAAACCGGGACGTACTACAATGAGCAGTTCTTC. Protein product: CSVETGTYYNEQFF.

The CDR3 nucleotides are TGTGCCAGCAGCCAACTTATCGGTTCTGGAAACACCATATATTTT. This codes for CASSQLIGSGNTIYF. The V and J genes are TRBV14 and TRBJ1-3; D is undetermined. V dropped 2 bases and J dropped 1 base, with 9 bases sitting between them. The germline CDR1 and CDR2 sequences are SGHDN and FVKESK. This CDR3 has 15 amino acids.

The chain joins TRBV4-1 to TRBJ1-5; 7 bases line up with TRBD1. V shed 2 bases, J shed 5 bases, and the junction held 6 bases outside the gene matches. The CDR3 contains 15 residues. The germline V gene encodes CDR1 MGHRA and CDR2 YSYEKL. The CDR3 DNA reads as TGCGCCAGCAGCCAAAACGGACAGGCGGATCAGCCCCAGCATTTT. This sequence encodes CASSQNGQADQPQHF.

The V call is TRBV5-5, the J call TRBJ2-1; TRBD1 matches at 9 bases. The CDR3 extends over 16 amino acids. CDR1 SGHKS and CDR2 YYEKEE come from the germline V gene (reference sequence). V shed 5 bases, J shed 7 bases, and the junction held 13 bases outside the gene matches. CDR3 DNA: TGTGCCAGCAGGCCCATCTCCGGGACAGGGAGGAATGAGCAGTTCTTC. Residues: CASRPISGTGRNEQFF.

V is TRBV7-9 and J is TRBJ2-3, with TRBD2 as a possible D gene (5 bases). The ends were cut back, 2 bases at V and 5 bases at J, with 14 bases in the middle. The CDR3 runs 15 residues. Germline V CDR1 and CDR2: SEHNR, FQNEAQ (reference sequence). The CDR3 here is CASSLWRNGVDTQYF. In DNA, the CDR3 is TGTGCCAGCAGCTTATGGCGGAACGGGGTAGATACGCAGTATTTT.

This clone was found a few times. The chain combines TRBV6-5 with TRBJ2-7, with D perhaps matching TRBD1 (5 bases). Deletions cut 5 bases from V and 1 base from J, with 6 bases between. CDR1 and CDR2 from the germline V gene are MNHEY and SVGAGI. CDR3 length equals 12 residues. Here the CDR3 reads CASSGASYEQYF. CDR3 DNA: TGTGCCAGCAGTGGGGCGTCCTACGAGCAGTACTTC.

About this clone itself: Given a far larger clone just one base away, this is likely a sequencing read error. The rearrangement uses TRBV7-2 and TRBJ1-5, with unresolved D. There are 14 residues in the CDR3. Trimming took 10 bases from V and 5 from J, leaving 18 bases between them. The germline V gene has CDR1 SGHTA and CDR2 FQGNSA. The CDR3 DNA sequence: TGTGCCAACACGGGCGGCCAGTATGATCAGCCCCAGCATTTT. It is translated as CANTGGQYDQPQHF.

As concerns this clone: Other DNA sequences in the same sample also yield this CDR3. This chain joins TRBV28 and TRBJ1-2, with D unclear. The CDR3 contains 12 residues. Germline V CDR1 and CDR2: MDHEN, SYDVKM. Trimming took 4 bases from V and 4 from J, leaving 7 bases between them. CDR3 amino acids: CASSSGVYGYTF. CDR3 coding DNA: TGTGCCAGCAGTTCGGGCGTCTATGGCTACACCTTC.

The chain joins TRBV7-8 to TRBJ2-7; D is unclear. The CDR3 sequence is 12 residues long. The V gene's germline CDR1 is SGHVS and CDR2 FQNEAQ. Trimming took off 7 bases at V and 3 bases at J, with 10 bases between the two ends. The CDR3 bases are TGTGCCAGCACCCGAGGAAACTACGAGCAGTACTTC. Amino acids: CASTRGNYEQYF.

This clone was seen a handful of times. The V gene is TRBV19, the J gene TRBJ1-1; the D gene is possibly TRBD1 (5 bases). The CDR3 contains 17 residues. V was trimmed by 0 bases and J by 1 base, leaving 15 bases between them. Germline V gene lookup returns CDR1 LNHDA and CDR2 SQIVND (reference sequence). The CDR3 loop is CASSIDFGGEANTEAFF. CDR3 coding DNA: TGTGCCAGTAGTATAGATTTTGGGGGGGAGGCGAACACTGAAGCTTTCTTT.